This TCR beta chain was recovered during a study of lung T cells in sarcoidosis with Löfgren's syndrome. About the research overall: Analyses focused on Löfgren's syndrome patients.

General study results and limits: TRAV12-1 and TRBV2 were reportedly most expanded in Löfgren's patients. Paired TRAV12-1/TRBV2 TCRs showed CDR3 homology and preferential pairing.

The CDR3 spans 15 residues. Trimming at V came to 5 bases and at J to 7 bases, leaving 7 bases not matched to a gene. Germline V gene sequence: CDR1 KGHDR, CDR2 SFDVKD. One entry per CDR3 protein results from TCRdb running MiXCR on the reads. This table has tens of thousands of distinct CDR3 sequences, 21% appearing once. This clonotype was observed a few times. Antigen: not known. What was sequenced was CD4+ T cells from PBMCs. This receptor was taken from a human donor with sarcoidosis (Löfgren's syndrome or another form), or a control subject (not recorded which). The rearrangement uses TRBV24-1 and TRBJ2-4; 10 nucleotides match TRBD1. The DNA of the CDR3 is TGTGCCACCAGTGCCCACGGACAGGGGGGGAACATTCAGTACTTC. This codes for CATSAHGQGGNIQYF.